The 12 T cell receptor beta chains in this list originate from one sample, sequenced in a study of cytomegalovirus exposure and HLA in healthy donors. The PCR made use of 60 Vbeta and 13 Jbeta primers. Measured with immunoSEQ multiplex PCR; TCRdb has only the in-frame clones, and not every one. The sample lists about 150,000 clones, around 82% occurring once. Sequencing input: PBMCs. Receptors were obtained from a woman in her forties or fifties in good health and CMV-seropositive.

The chain joins TRBV4-3 to TRBJ2-2; D is ambiguous. The CDR3 covers 16 residues. V lost 0 bases, J lost 4 bases, and 12 bases lay in between. Germline CDR1 reads LGHNA; CDR2 reads YSLEER. CDR3 sequence reads: CASSQDWAGPTGELFF. The CDR3 nucleotides are TGCGCCAGCAGCCAAGATTGGGCCGGTCCCACCGGGGAGCTGTTTTTT.

The chain combines TRBV4-1 with TRBJ1-2; weak D call: TRBD1 (5 bases). This CDR3 is built from 16 residues. V shed 0 bases and J shed 2 bases, with 13 bases lying between them. Germline V gene lookup returns CDR1 MGHRA and CDR2 YSYEKL. CDR3 loop: CASSQDGGGMNYGYTF. In nucleotides, the CDR3 is TGCGCCAGCAGCCAAGACGGGGGGGGGATGAACTATGGCTACACCTTC.

Only a few counts were recorded for this clone. V is TRBV14 and J is TRBJ2-3; D is uncertain. Trimming shortened V by 4 bases and J by 2 bases, and 10 bases separated the two germline ends. CDR1 is SGHDN, CDR2 FVKESK, per germline. This CDR3 is built from 14 residues. CDR3 loop: CASSPLGVTDTQYF. CDR3 bases: TGTGCCAGCAGCCCGTTGGGCGTCACAGATACGCAGTATTTT.

The rearrangement links TRBV10-3 to TRBJ2-7; no reliable D call. CDR1 ENHRY and CDR2 SYGVKD come from the germline V gene. The CDR3 has 15 residues. Trimming removed 0 bases at V and 4 bases at J, with 13 bases between. The CDR3 nucleotides are TGTGCCATCAGTGAGTCTGTACAAATCCATTACGAGCAGTACTTC. Its translation is CAISESVQIHYEQYF.

This clone came up once. V and J are TRBV9 and TRBJ2-3; D ambiguous. Germline CDR1 SGDLS, CDR2 YYNGEE. V was trimmed by 0 bases and J by 6 bases, leaving 8 bases between them. This CDR3 has 13 residues. The chain's CDR3 is CASSVDWADTQYF. DNA for the CDR3: TGTGCCAGCAGCGTAGACTGGGCCGATACGCAGTATTTT. Drawing the rest from reference TRBV9 and TRBJ2-3, the complete variable domain is DSGVTQTPKHLITATGQRVTLRCSPRSGDLSVYWYQQSLDQGLQFLIQYYNGEERAKGNILERFSAQQFPDLHSELNLSSLELGDSALYFCASSVDWADTQYFGPGTRLTVL.

The chain recombines TRBV6-1 with TRBJ2-7; possibly TRBD2 for D (5 bases). There are 13 residues in the CDR3. Trimming shortened V by 6 bases and J by 2 bases, and 11 bases separated the two germline ends. Germline loops: CDR1 MNHNS, CDR2 SASEGT. The CDR3 DNA reads TGTGCCAGCAGGGCAATCGGGGCCTACGAGCAGTACTTC. Protein product: CASRAIGAYEQYF.

DNA of the CDR3: TGTGCCAGCAGCCGGGACTACTACTACGAGCAGTACTTC. The encoded protein is CASSRDYYYEQYF. The chain links TRBV6-6 to TRBJ2-7; 7 bases map to TRBD2. CDR1 MNHNY and CDR2 SVGAGI come from the germline V gene (reference sequence). The CDR3 spans 13 residues. Unmatched junction bases numbered 5, after V lost 6 bases and J lost 3 bases.

The chain links TRBV30 to TRBJ2-7, with TRBD1 matching 9 bases. In germline, CDR1 is GTSNPN, CDR2 SVGIG (reference sequence). The CDR3 runs 17 residues. The trim removed 2 bases at V and 3 bases at J, leaving 14 bases unmatched. In nucleotides, the CDR3 is TGTGCCTGGAGTCCCGGGACAGGGCCCCCAGGGGACTACGAGCAGTACTTC. Protein sequence: CAWSPGTGPPGDYEQYF.

This clone was seen a few times. The chain recombines TRBV5-1 with TRBJ1-1; no definite D call. The length of the CDR3 is 14 residues. V shed 2 bases and J shed 0 bases, with 8 bases lying between them. Germline CDR1 and CDR2: SGHRS and YFSETQ. CDR3 loop: CASSLAGMNTEAFF. The CDR3 coding sequence is TGCGCCAGCAGCTTAGCGGGAATGAACACTGAAGCTTTCTTT.

The chain is built from TRBV6-5 and TRBJ1-4, with 9 bases fitting TRBD1. From germline, CDR1 is MNHEY and CDR2 SVGAGI. This CDR3 is built from 15 residues. J gave up 4 bases and V 5 bases, and 5 bases lay outside the gene matches. The CDR3 loop reads CASSQTGGNNEKLFF. The CDR3 region has the DNA TGTGCCAGCAGTCAGACAGGGGGGAATAATGAAAAACTGTTTTTT.

The genes are TRBV6-5 and TRBJ2-7; TRBD1 aligns across 9 bases. Germline trimming cut 6 bases from V and 0 bases from J; bases unmatched to any gene: 6. This CDR3 is built from 15 residues. The germline gives CDR1 MNHEY, CDR2 SVGAGI. DNA of the CDR3: TGTGCCAGCAGCCGCCGGGACAGGGTCTCCTACGAGCAGTACTTC. This translates into CASSRRDRVSYEQYF.

The chain has TRBV7-9 and TRBJ2-7; D possibly corresponds to TRBD2 (6 bases). CDR1 and CDR2 from the germline V gene are SEHNR and FQNEAQ (reference sequence). This CDR3 comprises 12 residues. V shed 4 bases and J shed 5 bases, with 9 bases lying between them. DNA for the CDR3: TGTGCCAGCAGCTGGGGGGTCGACGAGCAGTACTTC. Its protein is CASSWGVDEQYF.